The rows below give T cell receptor beta chains drawn from one sample of a study of T cell changes during pregnancy in multiple sclerosis. Some clones are missing from TCRdb's copy, which holds only in-frame ones; the method was immunoSEQ multiplex PCR. This sample has about 27,000 clones, with approximately 92% found just once. Source: CD8+ T cells from peripheral blood mononuclear cells, taken in the second trimester of pregnancy. All receptors come from a female donor with multiple sclerosis, enrolled in a pregnancy study. CDR3s include the opening cysteine and the closing phenylalanine or tryptophan. The D gene is left open where the match is weak. Only part of the rows carry a size: once, few, many, or a class if the clone is expanded.

d_gene,abundance,v_gene,j_gene,CDR3nt,CDR3aa
.,.,TRBV28,TRBJ1-1,TGTGCCAGCAGTTTGGGGGGAGGGATTGGCACTGAAGCTTTCTTT,CASSLGGGIGTEAFF
TRBD2,.,TRBV9,TRBJ2-1,TGTGCCAGCAGCGTAGCTGGGACTAGCGGATACAATGAGCAGTTCTTC,CASSVAGTSGYNEQFF
.,.,TRBV4-1,TRBJ1-5,TGCGCCAGCAGCCATGGGACCGGACAGCCAGATCAGCCCCAGCATTTT,CASSHGTGQPDQPQHF
.,.,TRBV6-1,TRBJ2-7,TGTGCCAGCAGTGAAGGAGGGAGCTACGAGCAGTACTTC,CASSEGGSYEQYF
.,once,TRBV29-1,TRBJ1-2,TGCAGCGTTGAAGAACGGGTTGGCTACACCTTC,CSVEERVGYTF
.,.,TRBV10-3,TRBJ2-5,TGTGCCATCAGTGAGCCTAGGCCAGGGGAAGGAGAGACCCAGTACTTC,CAISEPRPGEGETQYF
TRBD1,.,TRBV29-1,TRBJ1-2,TGCAGCGCCCTCCCCGCCGACAGGGAACGGTATGGCTACACCTTC,CSALPADRERYGYTF
TRBD2,.,TRBV27,TRBJ2-1,TGTGCCAGCAGTCCTGGACTAGCGGGAACCTACAATGAGCAGTTCTTC,CASSPGLAGTYNEQFF
TRBD1,.,TRBV5-1,TRBJ2-7,TGCGCCAGCAGCTTGGACAGGGGGCACGAGCAGTACTTC,CASSLDRGHEQYF
.,.,TRBV18,TRBJ1-2,TGTGCCAGCTCACCGCCGCCCGGGAGCGGGGATGGCTACACCTTC,CASSPPPGSGDGYTF
TRBD1,.,TRBV6-5,TRBJ2-7,TGTGCCAGCAGTTACGGGACAGGGGGTACCTACGAGCAGTACTTC,CASSYGTGGTYEQYF
TRBD2,.,TRBV28,TRBJ2-1,TGTGCCAGCAGGCAGACTAGCGGGAGGGTCTATGAGCAGTTCTTC,CASRQTSGRVYEQFF
TRBD2,.,TRBV27,TRBJ2-7,TGTGCCAGCAGTTCCCCGACTAGCGGGGTTAACAACGAGCAGTACTTC,CASSSPTSGVNNEQYF
TRBD1,once,TRBV19,TRBJ1-2,TGTGCCAGTAGCTGGGACAGGGGGAATAACTATGGCTACACCTTC,CASSWDRGNNYGYTF
.,.,TRBV5-4,TRBJ2-1,TGTGCCAGCAGCACGGGGTATGAGCAGTTCTTC,CASSTGYEQFF
TRBD1,once,TRBV7-8,TRBJ2-6,TGTGCCAGCAGCTTAGCTAGACAGGGGTCTGGGGCCAACGTCCTGACTTTC,CASSLARQGSGANVLTF
TRBD2,.,TRBV9,TRBJ2-7,TGTGCCAGCAGCCCCGAATTGGGGACTAGCGACTACGAGCAGTACTTC,CASSPELGTSDYEQYF
.,once,TRBV14,TRBJ1-1,TGTGCCAGCAGCAACAGGGTTCGGGGCACTGAAGCTTTCTTT,CASSNRVRGTEAFF
TRBD2,once,TRBV28,TRBJ2-5,TGTGCCAGCAGTCTTAAACTAGGACTAGCGGAGCCCCAAGAGACCCAGTACTTC,CASSLKLGLAEPQETQYF
.,once,TRBV27,TRBJ1-5,TGTGCCAGCAGTCCCCTCGGACAGATGGGAATCAGCAATCAGCCCCAGCATTTT,CASSPLGQMGISNQPQHF
.,.,TRBV19,TRBJ2-1,TGTGCCAGTAACATTGGCGGGAATGAGCAGTTCTTC,CASNIGGNEQFF
.,.,TRBV7-2,TRBJ1-1,TGTGCCAGCAGCCCAGCCGGGGGTATGAACACTGAAGCTTTCTTT,CASSPAGGMNTEAFF
.,.,TRBV6-6,TRBJ2-1,TGTGCCAGCAGTTACTCCGGGGAGCAGTTCTTC,CASSYSGEQFF
TRBD2,.,TRBV2,TRBJ2-3,TGTGCCAGCAGGGGGCGGGAGGACACAGATACGCAGTATTTT,CASRGREDTDTQYF
.,.,TRBV28,TRBJ2-3,TGTGCCAGCAGGTGGGCGGGAAGCACAGATACGCAGTATTTT,CASRWAGSTDTQYF
TRBD2,few,TRBV28,TRBJ2-5,TGTGCCAGCAGACCTGGACTAGAACAAGAGACCCAGTACTTC,CASRPGLEQETQYF
TRBD1,.,TRBV7-3,TRBJ1-2,TGTGCCAGCAGCTTAACAGGGGGCGATGCTGGCTACACCTTC,CASSLTGGDAGYTF
TRBD2,.,TRBV9,TRBJ2-2,TGTGCCAGTCGAGCGGGAGCGAACACCGGGGAGCTGTTTTTT,CASRAGANTGELFF
TRBD1,.,TRBV6-5,TRBJ2-7,TGTGCCAGCAGTTACTCCCCGACAGGGGCCTCCTACGAGCAGTACTTC,CASSYSPTGASYEQYF
.,.,TRBV2,TRBJ2-4,TGTGCCAGCAGTGACGGAAACATTCAGTACTTC,CASSDGNIQYF
.,.,TRBV19,TRBJ2-5,TGTGCCAGTAGTATAGAGGGGGCTAGCGGACCCCAAGAGACCCAGTACTTC,CASSIEGASGPQETQYF
.,.,TRBV11-2,TRBJ1-3,TGTGCCAGCAGCTTAGATTGGAGTGGAAACACCATATATTTT,CASSLDWSGNTIYF
.,.,TRBV7-9,TRBJ1-5,TGTGCCAGCAGCAACTTGGTGGGGGGAGCCCAGCCCCAGCATTTT,CASSNLVGGAQPQHF
TRBD2,.,TRBV7-6,TRBJ2-3,TGTGCCAGCAGCCTAAGCGGGAGGCCACCCACAGATACGCAGTATTTT,CASSLSGRPPTDTQYF
TRBD1,.,TRBV27,TRBJ1-4,TGTGCCAGCAGTGCGGACAGGGGGGATGAAAAACTGTTTTTT,CASSADRGDEKLFF
TRBD2,.,TRBV28,TRBJ2-3,TGTGCCAGCAGTTTAAGTTCCCTAGCGGGAGGGAGAGCGGATACGCAGTATTTT,CASSLSSLAGGRADTQYF
TRBD1,.,TRBV28,TRBJ2-1,TGTGCCAGCAGTGGGAGACAGGGGGCAAATGAGCAGTTCTTC,CASSGRQGANEQFF
TRBD2,.,TRBV28,TRBJ2-1,TGTGCCAGCCATCTAGCGGGATCCTACAATGAGCAGTTCTTC,CASHLAGSYNEQFF
TRBD1,medium-sized,TRBV27,TRBJ2-5,TGTGCCAGCAGTCCCGGGACAGGGGGCTGGGAGACCCAGTACTTC,CASSPGTGGWETQYF
.,.,TRBV4-2,TRBJ2-5,TGTGCCAGCAGCCAAGAAAGGGTCGGGGGAGAGCTGGAGACCCAGTACTTC,CASSQERVGGELETQYF
TRBD1,.,TRBV28,TRBJ2-1,TGTGCCAGCAGTACCGGGACAGGGTTCTACAATGAGCAGTTCTTC,CASSTGTGFYNEQFF
TRBD1,.,TRBV5-1,TRBJ1-4,TGCGCCAGCAGCTCTACAGGGGAGACGGCTAATGAAAAACTGTTTTTT,CASSSTGETANEKLFF
.,.,TRBV28,TRBJ1-1,TGTGCCAGCAGTCGGCCTCCAATTATGACAGGATCGAAGTTGAACACTGAAGCTTTCTTT,CASSRPPIMTGSKLNTEAFF
TRBD1,.,TRBV6-4,TRBJ2-1,TGTGCCATCCGGACAGGGGGAATCAATGAGCAGTTCTTC,CAIRTGGINEQFF
TRBD1,medium-sized,TRBV30,TRBJ2-7,TGTGCCTGGAGTAATGGGACAGGGGGGCCCTACGAGCAGTACTTC,CAWSNGTGGPYEQYF
TRBD2,.,TRBV5-1,TRBJ2-3,TGCGCCAGCAGCTTGGTTAGCGGGAGCCTCACAGATACGCAGTATTTT,CASSLVSGSLTDTQYF
TRBD2,.,TRBV5-1,TRBJ2-3,TGCGCCAGCAGGGGGGGAGGGCCGACAGATACGCAGTATTTT,CASRGGGPTDTQYF